This T cell receptor (beta chain) originates from a study of T cells in Graves' hyperthyroidism and ophthalmopathy. Findings and caveats of the study: Stable hyperthyroidism was told apart from ophthalmopathy by a model built on 13 V-J features.

This clonotype was seen a handful of times. Its antigen is still unknown. RNA transcripts gave rise to amplified TCR beta CDR3 regions. HTBI primers drove first-round RT-PCR of the TCR CDR3. TCRdb passed the multiplex PCR reads through MiXCR, listing each CDR3 protein once. The sample lists roughly 510,000 distinct CDR3 sequences; over 45% were seen once. Germline CDR1 is MGHDK and CDR2 is SYGVNS. V was clipped by 4 bases and J by 2 bases; unmatched bases: 0. The CDR3 spans 14 residues. What was sequenced was peripheral blood or thyroid tissue (not recorded which). This sequence originates from an adult woman with Graves' disease, either hyperthyroidism or ophthalmopathy (not recorded which). V gene TRBV25-1 combines with J gene TRBJ2-5; 11 positions agree with TRBD1. This CDR3 reads CASSGDRGQETQYF. The CDR3 coding sequence is TGTGCCAGCAGTGGGGACAGGGGGCAAGAGACCCAGTACTTC. The full variable domain, in which reference TRBV25-1 and TRBJ2-5 provide the parts outside the CDR3, is EADIYQTPRYLVIGTGKKITLECSQTMGHDKMYWYQQDPGMELHLIHYSYGVNSTEKGDLSSESTVSRIRTEHFPLTLESARPSHTSQYLCASSGDRGQETQYFGPGTRLLVL.